Shown below are 21 T cell receptor beta chains from a single sample sequenced in a study of PD-1 blockade in classical Hodgkin lymphoma. Every patient experienced relapse after autologous stem cell transplantation, and brentuximab vedotin exposure varied. Sequencing was performed with immunoSEQ multiplex PCR; in TCRdb, only in-frame clones are kept and a portion is missing. The repertoire holds approximately 43,000 clones, with about 88% as singletons. Sequenced material: peripheral blood mononuclear cells (PBMCs), taken before the second cycle of nivolumab. These receptors were taken from a human donor with classical Hodgkin lymphoma.

A word on this clone: The identical CDR3 is also encoded by other nucleotide sequences in the sample. V usage is TRBV28 and J usage is TRBJ2-7; maybe TRBD1 (7 bases). The germline gives CDR1 MDHEN, CDR2 SYDVKM. There are 14 residues in the CDR3. V gave up 2 bases and J gave up 4 bases, with 12 bases separating them. The CDR3 here is CASSLGQGGYEQYF. The CDR3 nucleotides read TGTGCCAGCAGTTTAGGGCAGGGGGGTTACGAGCAGTACTTC. Using reference TRBV28 and TRBJ2-7 for the parts outside the CDR3, the full variable domain is DVKVTQSSRYLVKRTGEKVFLECVQDMDHENMFWYRQDPGLGLRLIYFSYDVKMKEKGDIPEGYSVSREKKERFSLILESASTNQTSMYLCASSLGQGGYEQYFGPGTRLTVT.

V gene TRBV28 combines with J gene TRBJ2-4; a possible D gene is TRBD1 (5 bases). CDR3 length equals 15 residues. Trimming stripped 6 bases from V and 3 bases from J, with 15 bases between. The germline CDR1 and CDR2 sequences are MDHEN and SYDVKM. The DNA of the CDR3 is TGTGCCAGCAGCCGGCCCCAGGGTGACAAAAACATTCAGTACTTC. Its protein product is CASSRPQGDKNIQYF.

This rearrangement joins TRBV5-4 to TRBJ2-1, with 7 bases that match TRBD2. The CDR3 runs 18 residues. With V trimmed by 2 bases and J by 6 bases, 17 bases remained unmatched. From germline, CDR1 is SGHNT and CDR2 YYREEE (reference sequence). The CDR3 DNA reads TGTGCCAGCAGCTTCCCTTCCAGAAGCGGGGTCCTCTCCAATGAGCAGTTCTTC. Residues: CASSFPSRSGVLSNEQFF.

The chain couples TRBV27 to TRBJ2-1; D possibly matches TRBD1 or TRBD2 (5 bases each). The V end lost 6 bases, the J end lost 6 bases, and 21 bases lay between the germline ends. Germline V gives CDR1 MNHEY, CDR2 SMNVEV (reference sequence). The CDR3 extends over 16 amino acids. CDR3 coding DNA: TGTGCCAGCAGGGGGGAGAGGGCCCTACTACGCAATGAGCAGTTCTTC. It is translated as CASRGERALLRNEQFF.

This sequence joins TRBV6-6 and TRBJ2-3; the match to TRBD1 covers 9 bases. The junction had 10 bases not matched to a gene; V was cut back by 7 bases and J by 5 bases. Germline-derived CDR1 and CDR2 are MNHNY and SVGAGI (reference sequence). The CDR3 is made up of 15 amino acids. The CDR3 bases are TGTGCCAGCATCAAACAGGGGGCGTGGGGAGATACGCAGTATTTT. Translating it yields CASIKQGAWGDTQYF.

The rearrangement joins TRBV11-1 to TRBJ2-7; 11 bases fit TRBD2. The CDR3 is made up of 15 amino acids. V lost 3 bases and J lost 7; bases outside the gene matches: 8. Per germline, CDR1 SGHAT and CDR2 FQDESV (reference sequence). CDR3 nucleotide sequence: TGTGCCAGCAGCTTGGATAGCGGGAGGGCCCGGGAGCAGTACTTC. Encoded protein: CASSLDSGRAREQYF.

This clone came up once. The chain is built from TRBV7-2 and TRBJ1-1; TRBD1 is a possible D gene (5 bases). Germline V gives CDR1 SGHTA, CDR2 FQGNSA. The CDR3 runs 16 residues. V lost 4 bases and J 0 bases, leaving 15 bases between the germline ends. The CDR3 DNA is TGTGCCAGCAGCTACGCCCCGGGACGCATGAACACTGAAGCTTTCTTT. It is translated as CASSYAPGRMNTEAFF.

The rearrangement links TRBV11-3 to TRBJ2-5; D may be TRBD2 (7 bases). The CDR3 is made up of 15 amino acids. V was shortened by 1 base and J by 2 bases, with 11 bases between the two germline ends. Germline lookup yields CDR1 SGHNT and CDR2 YENEEA. CDR3 protein: CASSLGGGPQETQYF. The CDR3, as DNA: TGTGCCAGCAGCTTAGGGGGGGGCCCTCAAGAGACCCAGTACTTC. Complete variable domain (other parts from reference TRBV11-3 and TRBJ2-5): EAGVVQSPRYKIIEKKQPVAFWCNPISGHNTLYWYLQNLGQGPELLIRYENEEAVDDSQLPKDRFSAERLKGVDSTLKIQPAELGDSAVYLCASSLGGGPQETQYFGPGTRLLVL.

The chain couples TRBV28 to TRBJ2-5, with 9 bases aligning to TRBD1. Germline V gene data show CDR1 as MDHEN and CDR2 as SYDVKM. Trimming at V came to 6 bases and at J to 4 bases, leaving 9 bases not matched to a gene. The CDR3 runs 15 residues. The CDR3 nucleotides are TGTGCCAGCAGAGTACAGGGGGCGTGGGCAGAGACCCAGTACTTC. Residues: CASRVQGAWAETQYF.

V usage is TRBV21-1 and J usage is TRBJ1-2; TRBD1, as called in the table, went unchecked against the DNA. TRBV21-1 counts as a pseudogene. CDR3 length: 18 residues. As DNA, the CDR3 is TGTGCCAGCAGCAAAGGTTTCGGCAGGCGAAGGGGGAACTATGGCTACACCTTC. This translates into CASSKGFGRRRGNYGYTF.

The genes are TRBV19 and TRBJ2-1, with 13 bases fitting TRBD2. The junction had 11 bases not matched to a gene; V was cut back by 6 bases and J by 0 bases. Germline CDR1 reads LNHDA; CDR2 reads SQIVND (reference sequence). This CDR3 is built from 19 residues. The CDR3 spells CASRRKGLAGAASYNEQFF. CDR3 nucleotides: TGTGCCAGTAGGAGAAAAGGACTAGCGGGGGCCGCCTCCTACAATGAGCAGTTCTTC.

The CDR3 reads CASILWPGYGYTF. The CDR3 nucleotides are TGTGCCAGCATTCTGTGGCCGGGGTATGGCTACACCTTC. The gene calls are TRBV6-1 and TRBJ1-2, with D uncertain. Germline CDR1 and CDR2: MNHNS and SASEGT. V shed 7 bases and J shed 5 bases, with 14 bases lying between them. The CDR3 contains 13 residues.

The rearrangement links TRBV15 to TRBJ2-7, with D perhaps matching TRBD2 (5 bases). Germline CDR1 reads LNHNV; CDR2 reads YYDKDF (reference sequence). The length of the CDR3 is 15 residues. The V end was cut by 6 bases, the J end by 7 bases, with 22 bases between. CDR3 loop: CATRDVGLPSEEQYF. In DNA, the CDR3 is TGTGCCACCAGGGATGTAGGACTCCCGAGCGAAGAGCAGTACTTC. The full variable domain, rest sourced from reference TRBV15 and TRBJ2-7, is DAMVIQNPRYQVTQFGKPVTLSCSQTLNHNVMYWYQQKSSQAPKLLFHYYDKDFNNEADTPDNFQSRRPNTSFCFLDIRSPGLGDTAMYLCATRDVGLPSEEQYFGPGTRLTVT.

The chain recombines TRBV6-1 with TRBJ2-7, with 8 nucleotides matching TRBD2. The CDR3 loop spans 14 amino acids. Germline loops: CDR1 MNHNS, CDR2 SASEGT. V was clipped by 2 bases and J by 1 base; unmatched bases: 1. The CDR3, as DNA: TGTGCCAGCAGTGAAATAGCGGGATCCTACGAGCAGTACTTC. This translates into CASSEIAGSYEQYF.

The V and J genes are TRBV19 and TRBJ2-2; D gene unclear. The CDR3 runs 14 residues. Germline CDR1 and CDR2: LNHDA and SQIVND (reference sequence). V shed 9 bases and J shed 2 bases, with 13 bases lying between them. The CDR3 is CASQPARNTGELFF. CDR3 nucleotide sequence: TGTGCCAGCCAACCCGCTAGAAACACCGGGGAGCTGTTTTTT.

The chain has TRBV11-2 and TRBJ2-7; TRBD1 matches 7 bases. Germline V gene lookup returns CDR1 SGHAT and CDR2 FQNNGV. V was clipped by 5 bases and J by 2 bases; unmatched bases: 9. This CDR3 region has 15 residues. The CDR3 loop reads CASSLPGTVAYEQYF. The CDR3 nucleotides read TGTGCCAGCAGCCTCCCTGGGACAGTGGCCTACGAGCAGTACTTC.

A few counts support this clone. This chain joins TRBV14 and TRBJ2-2; D is uncertain. Germline loops: CDR1 SGHDN, CDR2 FVKESK. The CDR3 has 17 residues. Trimming left V 0 bases short and J 3 bases short, with 14 bases between. CDR3 residues: CASSQDISPGYTGELFF. The DNA for the CDR3 is TGTGCCAGCAGCCAAGATATCAGCCCTGGGTACACCGGGGAGCTGTTTTTT.

V usage is TRBV27 and J usage is TRBJ2-1; no clear D. The CDR3 has 14 amino acids. Trimming took 3 bases from V and 0 from J, leaving 6 bases between them. Germline values: CDR1 MNHEY, CDR2 SMNVEV (reference sequence). The CDR3 DNA reads as TGTGCCAGCAGTTTTAGTCCCTCCTACAATGAGCAGTTCTTC. This encodes CASSFSPSYNEQFF.

The gene calls are TRBV5-1 and TRBJ1-2; no reliable D call. Germline V lookup: CDR1 SGHRS, CDR2 YFSETQ. The CDR3 totals 14 residues. V was clipped by 0 bases and J by 1 base, with 7 bases between them. The CDR3 bases are TGCGCCAGCAGCTTGGTGGGCAGTAACTATGGCTACACCTTC. The encoded protein is CASSLVGSNYGYTF.

V gene TRBV6-5 combines with J gene TRBJ1-3; D is undetermined. V gave up 0 bases and J gave up 0 bases, with 6 bases separating them. In germline, CDR1 is MNHEY, CDR2 SVGAGI. The CDR3 is made up of 15 amino acids. As DNA, the CDR3 is TGTGCCAGCAGTTACTCGACTATCTCTGGAAACACCATATATTTT. Translated, it gives CASSYSTISGNTIYF.

This clone occurred a few times. The J gene is TRBJ2-2, the V gene TRBV6-1; 7 bases fit TRBD2. Per germline, CDR1 MNHNS and CDR2 SASEGT. V lost 2 bases to trimming and J lost 2 bases; unmatched junction nucleotides: 5. The CDR3 runs 16 residues. For the CDR3, the DNA is TGTGCCAGCAGTGAACCCGGGACTACCAACACCGGGGAGCTGTTTTTT. Its translation: CASSEPGTTNTGELFF.